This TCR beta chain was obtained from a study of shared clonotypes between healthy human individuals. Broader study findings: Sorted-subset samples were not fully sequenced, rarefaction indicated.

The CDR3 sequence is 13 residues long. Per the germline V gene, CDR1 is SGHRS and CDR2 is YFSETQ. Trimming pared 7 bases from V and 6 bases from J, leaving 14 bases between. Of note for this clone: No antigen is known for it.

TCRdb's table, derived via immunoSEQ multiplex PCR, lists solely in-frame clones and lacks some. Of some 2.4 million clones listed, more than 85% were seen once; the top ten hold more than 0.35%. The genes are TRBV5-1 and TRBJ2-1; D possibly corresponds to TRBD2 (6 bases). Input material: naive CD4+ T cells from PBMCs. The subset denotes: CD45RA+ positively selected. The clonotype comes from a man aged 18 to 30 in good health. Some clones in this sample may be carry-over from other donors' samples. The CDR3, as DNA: TGCGCCAGCTCTCGGGAGAGGGTCAATGAGCAGTTCTTC. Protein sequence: CASSRERVNEQFF. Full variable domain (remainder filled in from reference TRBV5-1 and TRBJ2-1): KAGVTQTPRYLIKTRGQQVTLSCSPISGHRSVSWYQQTPGQGLQFLFEYFSETQRNKGNFPGRFSGRQFSNSRSEMNVSTLELGDSALYLCASSRERVNEQFFGPGTRLTVL.